This record concerns one T cell receptor beta chain sequence. Its specificity is not known. The germline V gene has CDR1 SGHAT and CDR2 FQNNGV. The CDR3 totals 16 residues. The V segment lost 5 bases and the J segment 4 bases; nucleotides outside the gene matches: 10. This sample is part of a study of cytomegalovirus exposure and HLA in healthy donors. Study results and caveats: That first-cohort TCR clusters tended to co-occur in the 120 or so validation repertoires was found in a later analysis. The investigators catalogued some 160 TCR beta chains as cytomegalovirus-associated. Three chains tied to CMV proved CMV antigen-specific in vitro.

While the first cohort had 600 to 850 subjects, the donors belonged to the separate validation cohort of 100 to 150 subjects. Assay: immunoSEQ multiplex PCR; the TCRdb copy retains only in-frame clones and omits some. The repertoire holds roughly 58,000 clones, with about 93% as singletons. The chain employs TRBV11-2 and TRBJ2-1; TRBD2 matches at 8 bases. Sequenced sample: PBMCs. The receptor's source is a man aged 18 to 29 in good health and CMV-seronegative. DNA of the CDR3: TGTGCCAGCAGCACCACCGGGACTAGAGGATACAATGAGCAGTTCTTC. Its translation is CASSTTGTRGYNEQFF.